The 31 T cell receptor beta chains given below trace back to one sample, sequenced in a study of neurological immune-mediated disorders. A single record per CDR3 protein comes from TCRdb applying MiXCR to the 5' RACE reads. The sample has roughly 57,000 distinct CDR3 sequences, under 30% seen once. Time point in this sample: technical triplicate 2. Sequencing used PBMCs. These receptor sequences come from a man aged 55 to 69 with HTLV-1-associated myelopathy (HAM/TSP).

This clonotype was seen many times. The chain is built from TRBV5-1 and TRBJ2-5; a weak D match, TRBD2 (5 bases). CDR3 length: 14 amino acids. V was cut by 1 base and J by 5 bases, with 12 bases left in between. The germline gives CDR1 SGHRS, CDR2 YFSETQ. CDR3 DNA sequence: TGCGCCAGCAGCTTGAACGGGGTGGGGGAGACCCAGTACTTC. Encoded protein: CASSLNGVGETQYF. Full variable domain (rest looked up from reference TRBV5-1 and TRBJ2-5): KAGVTQTPRYLIKTRGQQVTLSCSPISGHRSVSWYQQTPGQGLQFLFEYFSETQRNKGNFPGRFSGRQFSNSRSEMNVSTLELGDSALYLCASSLNGVGETQYFGPGTRLLVL.

This clonotype was counted at least ten times. The chain recombines TRBV5-1 with TRBJ1-2; the match to TRBD1 covers 9 bases. V was clipped by 6 bases and J by 6 bases; unmatched bases: 6. The CDR3 runs 13 residues. Germline CDR1 SGHRS, CDR2 YFSETQ. The CDR3 DNA reads as TGCGCCAGCACCTCGGACAGGGGAGATGGCTACACCTTC. This translates into CASTSDRGDGYTF.

This clonotype occurred many times. The chain joins TRBV5-1 to TRBJ2-2, with D hard to call. CDR3 length equals 14 residues. CDR1 and CDR2 from the germline V gene are SGHRS and YFSETQ. V lost 1 base and J lost 1, with 5 bases in between. CDR3 nucleotides: TGCGCCAGCAGCTTGTATATGAACACCGGGGAGCTGTTTTTT. Translation: CASSLYMNTGELFF.

This clonotype was counted at least ten times. This chain uses TRBV10-3 with TRBJ2-7; TRBD1 matches 9 bases. V was pared by 4 bases and J by 4 bases, with 8 bases of the junction left unmatched. The CDR3 has 15 residues. Germline CDR1 is ENHRY and CDR2 is SYGVKD. Here the CDR3 reads CAISGTRDRAYEQYF. The CDR3 DNA reads as TGTGCCATCAGTGGCACCCGGGACAGGGCATACGAGCAGTACTTC.

This clonotype was seen at least ten times. CDR3 residues: CVSFSERGETQYF. The CDR3 nucleotides are TGTGTCAGTTTTAGCGAAAGAGGGGAGACCCAGTACTTC. This sequence joins TRBV28 and TRBJ2-5, with D possibly matching TRBD2 (5 bases). CDR3 length equals 13 residues. Germline V gene lookup returns CDR1 MDHEN and CDR2 SYDVKM.

This sequence joins TRBV5-1 and TRBJ2-1; TRBD2 matches 14 bases. Germline V gives CDR1 SGHRS, CDR2 YFSETQ. V trimming: 3 bases; J trimming: 7 bases; junction bases outside the gene matches: 9. CDR3 length: 17 residues. CDR3 DNA: TGCGCCAGCAGCTCGTCCGGGACTAGCGGGAGTCGAAATGAGCAGTTCTTC. The encoded protein is CASSSSGTSGSRNEQFF.

At least ten counts were recorded for this clonotype. This chain uses TRBV3-1 with TRBJ2-3; 11 nucleotides agree with TRBD2. This CDR3 contains 16 residues. V lost 5 bases to trimming and J lost 3 bases; unmatched junction nucleotides: 7. The germline V gene has CDR1 LGHDT and CDR2 YNNKEL (reference sequence). The DNA of the CDR3 is TGTGCCAGCAGCGCCCCACTAGCGGGAGTAACAGATACGCAGTATTTT. Translating gives CASSAPLAGVTDTQYF.

The chain couples TRBV6-5 to TRBJ2-5; 7 bases are shared with TRBD1. Looked up from germline, CDR1 is MNHEY and CDR2 is SVGAGI. The V and J ends lost 7 bases and 1 base, in that order; junction bases with no gene match: 3. This CDR3 region has 13 residues. CDR3 DNA: TGTGCCAGCACCGGGGACAGCCAAGAGACCCAGTACTTC. Its translation: CASTGDSQETQYF.

This clonotype came up many times. CDR3 protein: CASSPRGGTGSPPRAEQYF. In DNA form, the CDR3 reads TGTGCCAGCAGTCCACGAGGCGGGACAGGGTCCCCACCTCGTGCCGAGCAGTACTTC. This rearrangement joins TRBV12-3 or TRBV12-4 to TRBJ2-7, with 9 nucleotides matching TRBD1. The CDR3 has 19 residues. Trimming took 5 bases from V and 6 from J; bases not matched to a gene: 23.

This clonotype was seen ten or more times. The chain couples TRBV7-9 to TRBJ2-7; TRBD2 matches 9 bases. Per the germline V gene, CDR1 is SEHNR and CDR2 is FQNEAQ (reference sequence). V lost 1 base and J lost 4; bases outside the gene matches: 5. This CDR3 has 15 amino acids. CDR3: CASSLGSSGRYEQYF. The CDR3 DNA reads TGTGCCAGCAGCTTAGGAAGTAGCGGGAGATACGAGCAGTACTTC.

This clonotype was observed at least ten times. The chain employs TRBV20-1 and TRBJ1-1; D remains unclear. The germline V gene has CDR1 DFQATT and CDR2 SNEGSKA (reference sequence). The CDR3 spans 13 residues. V shed 6 bases and J shed 0 bases, with 11 bases lying between them. CDR3 sequence (DNA): TGCAGTGCCGCGGACCCGATGAACACTGAAGCTTTCTTT. Translated: CSAADPMNTEAFF.

A single count supports this clonotype. This chain uses TRBV2 with TRBJ2-7; 10 bases are a match to TRBD2. The trim removed 6 bases at V and 3 bases at J, leaving 8 bases unmatched. CDR1 is SNHLY and CDR2 is FYNNEI in the germline V gene. This CDR3 spans 15 amino acids. This CDR3 is CASRASRTSGYEQYF. CDR3 DNA sequence: TGTGCCAGCAGGGCTTCCCGGACTAGCGGCTACGAGCAGTACTTC.

This clonotype was picked up many times. The chain has TRBV20-1 and TRBJ2-5; 7 bases are shared with TRBD2. The CDR3 contains 15 residues. Germline-derived CDR1 and CDR2 are DFQATT and SNEGSKA (reference sequence). The V segment lost 0 bases and the J segment 4 bases; nucleotides outside the gene matches: 8. The CDR3 protein is CSARDRRRETETQYF. The CDR3 DNA reads TGCAGTGCTAGAGATCGACGGCGGGAGACAGAGACCCAGTACTTC.

This clonotype was counted at least ten times. CDR3 coding DNA: TGCAGTGCTAGAGATTATGAGGGGTCGGGGGAAAAACTGTTTTTT. It specifies CSARDYEGSGEKLFF. The J gene is TRBJ1-4, the V gene TRBV20-1; TRBD1 might be the D (5 bases). V was trimmed by 0 bases and J by 8 bases, leaving 16 bases between them. Germline lookup yields CDR1 DFQATT and CDR2 SNEGSKA (reference sequence). CDR3 length: 15 residues.

The V gene is TRBV7-9, the J gene TRBJ2-7; the D is unclear. Trimming removed 5 bases from V and 4 bases from J, with 9 bases in between. CDR1 and CDR2 from the germline V gene are SEHNR and FQNEAQ (reference sequence). The CDR3 is 12 residues long. This CDR3 reads CASSPGPYEQYF. The CDR3 region has the DNA TGTGCCAGCAGCCCCGGACCTTACGAGCAGTACTTC.

This clonotype was observed many times. The CDR3 reads CAISGTSGKDEQFF. The CDR3 coding sequence is TGTGCCATCAGTGGGACTAGCGGGAAGGATGAGCAGTTCTTC. This chain connects TRBV10-3 to TRBJ2-1, with TRBD2 identical over 12 bases. Germline V lookup: CDR1 ENHRY, CDR2 SYGVKD. CDR3 length: 14 amino acids. J gave up 8 bases and V 4 bases, and 3 bases lay outside the gene matches.

This clonotype was counted ten times or more. DNA for the CDR3: TGCGCCAGCAGCTCTTTAGCGGGTCGGCAGCCCCAGCATTTT. It specifies CASSSLAGRQPQHF. The V gene is TRBV5-1, the J gene TRBJ1-5; D is unresolved. V gave up 3 bases and J gave up 7 bases, with 14 bases separating them. The V gene's germline CDR1 is SGHRS and CDR2 YFSETQ. The CDR3 covers 14 residues.

The chain joins TRBV7-2 to TRBJ2-5; unclear D gene. The CDR3 covers 15 residues. V was pared by 2 bases and J by 2 bases, with 12 bases between. Germline-derived CDR1 and CDR2 are SGHTA and FQGNSA. In DNA form, the CDR3 reads TGTGCCAGCAGCTTATCTGTAGCAGGACAAGAGACCCAGTACTTC. It encodes CASSLSVAGQETQYF.

This clonotype was counted at least ten times. Germline is not matched at one junction end, which may reflect a read error. The genes are TRBV15 and TRBJ1-5; no firm D call. The germline V gene has CDR1 LNHNV and CDR2 YYDKDF (reference sequence). The CDR3 runs 12 residues. The CDR3 reads CVTSRVGQPQHF. The CDR3 coding sequence is TGTGTCACCAGCAGAGTCGGTCAGCCCCAGCATTTT.

This clonotype showed up just once. J is TRBJ1-4 and V is TRBV10-3; no definite D call. The CDR3 contains 16 residues. The V and J ends lost 2 bases and 0 bases respectively, with 10 bases between them. Germline CDR1 is ENHRY and CDR2 is SYGVKD. The CDR3 here is CAISETRQATNEKLFF. The DNA for the CDR3 is TGTGCCATCAGTGAGACCCGACAAGCAACTAATGAAAAACTGTTTTTT.

The CDR3 protein is CASSRLAGVGTDTQYF. CDR3 nucleotides: TGTGCCAGTAGCCGACTAGCGGGAGTCGGCACAGATACGCAGTATTTT. The V and J genes are TRBV19 and TRBJ2-3; 12 bases are a match to TRBD2. The CDR3 sequence is 16 residues long. The ends lost 6 bases at V and 1 base at J; junction bases unmatched: 5. Germline assignment: CDR1 LNHDA and CDR2 SQIVND (reference sequence).

This clonotype was seen at least ten times. The rearrangement joins TRBV5-1 to TRBJ2-3, with TRBD2 matching 8 bases. V lost 0 bases, J lost 3 bases, and 9 bases stayed unmatched. The CDR3 totals 17 residues. Germline assignment: CDR1 SGHRS and CDR2 YFSETQ. In nucleotides, the CDR3 is TGCGCCAGCAGCTTGGCGTCTAGCGGGTCGACTACAGATACGCAGTATTTT. Amino acids: CASSLASSGSTTDTQYF.

The V and J genes are TRBV6-6 and TRBJ1-5, with D possibly being TRBD1 (5 bases). This CDR3 contains 14 residues. Germline assignment: CDR1 MNHNY and CDR2 SVGAGI (reference sequence). V dropped 8 bases and J dropped 1 base, with 12 bases sitting between them. DNA of the CDR3: TGTGCCAGCGTGCGTGGGGGAAGCAATCAGCCCCAGCATTTT. It specifies CASVRGGSNQPQHF.

This clonotype was picked up many times. The V call is TRBV7-3, the J call TRBJ2-5; maybe TRBD2 (5 bases). Looked up from germline, CDR1 is SGHTA and CDR2 is FQGTGA. CDR3 length: 16 residues. The ends were cut back, 3 bases at V and 5 bases at J, with 19 bases in the middle. CDR3 loop: CASSLSGGRVWETQYF. The CDR3 nucleotides are TGTGCCAGCAGCTTGTCTGGTGGGAGAGTTTGGGAGACCCAGTACTTC.

This clonotype appeared many times. V and J are TRBV12-3 or TRBV12-4 and TRBJ2-7; TRBD2 matches 9 bases. With V trimmed by 3 bases and J by 3 bases, 9 bases remained unmatched. The CDR3 has 16 residues. The CDR3 sequence is CASSFGELAGRYEQYF. In DNA form, the CDR3 reads TGTGCCAGCAGTTTCGGTGAACTAGCGGGCCGCTACGAGCAGTACTTC.

This clonotype was detected many times. This rearrangement joins TRBV28 to TRBJ1-3, with D perhaps matching TRBD1 (5 bases). V was cut by 5 bases and J by 4 bases, with 12 bases left in between. The germline CDR1 and CDR2 sequences are MDHEN and SYDVKM. The CDR3 length is 14 residues. The CDR3: CASSTRDGGNTIYF. The CDR3 DNA reads as TGTGCCAGCAGTACCCGGGACGGAGGAAACACCATATATTTT.

This clonotype has a count of ten or more. The chain combines TRBV5-1 with TRBJ1-1, with unresolved D. The CDR3 contains 11 residues. Trimming removed 5 bases from V and 3 bases from J, with 5 bases in between. The germline V gene has CDR1 SGHRS and CDR2 YFSETQ. CDR3 DNA: TGCGCCAGCAGTTCAGACACTGAAGCTTTCTTT. Encoded protein: CASSSDTEAFF.

This clonotype was observed many times. This chain connects TRBV25-1 to TRBJ1-1; tentative D call: TRBD1 (6 bases). Germline V gene lookup returns CDR1 MGHDK and CDR2 SYGVNS. The CDR3 consists of 13 residues. Trimming left V 8 bases short and J 7 bases short, with 17 bases between. CDR3 bases: TGTGCCAGCCGGGACAACCGGGGGGGTGAAGCTTTCTTT. Amino acids: CASRDNRGGEAFF.

This clonotype was seen repeatedly, ten times or more. V usage is TRBV20-1 and J usage is TRBJ2-1; maybe TRBD2 (6 bases). Looked up from germline, CDR1 is DFQATT and CDR2 is SNEGSKA (reference sequence). The V and J ends lost 5 bases and 10 bases respectively, with 12 bases between them. The CDR3 sequence is 11 residues long. Written as DNA, the CDR3 is TGCAGTGCTCGACTAGGGCGAGAGCAGTTCTTC. Translated, it gives CSARLGREQFF.

The V call is TRBV29-1, the J call TRBJ2-3; D is undetermined. The V and J ends lost 8 bases and 1 base respectively, with 13 bases between them. Germline assignment: CDR1 SQVTM and CDR2 ANQGSEA. The CDR3 contains 13 residues. DNA of the CDR3: TGCAGCCCCCGTCGGGTCGGCACAGATACGCAGTATTTT. Residues: CSPRRVGTDTQYF.

V gene TRBV10-3 combines with J gene TRBJ2-1; D possibly corresponds to TRBD2 (6 bases). Per the germline V gene, CDR1 is ENHRY and CDR2 is SYGVKD. CDR3 size: 15 residues. V gave up 4 bases and J gave up 0 bases, with 10 bases separating them. The CDR3 sequence is CAISARESSYNEQFF. CDR3 nucleotides: TGTGCCATCAGTGCACGGGAGAGCTCCTACAATGAGCAGTTCTTC.